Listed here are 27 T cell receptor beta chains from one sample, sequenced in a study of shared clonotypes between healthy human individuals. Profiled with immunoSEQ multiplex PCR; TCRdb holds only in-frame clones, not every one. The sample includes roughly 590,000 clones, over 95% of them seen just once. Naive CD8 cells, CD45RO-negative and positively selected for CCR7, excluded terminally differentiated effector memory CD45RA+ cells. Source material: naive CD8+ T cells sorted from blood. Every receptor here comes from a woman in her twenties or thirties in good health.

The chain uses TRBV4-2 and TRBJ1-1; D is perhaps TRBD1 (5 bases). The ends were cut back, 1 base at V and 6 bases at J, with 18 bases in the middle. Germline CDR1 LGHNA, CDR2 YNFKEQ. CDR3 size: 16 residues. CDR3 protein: CASSQARQSGTPEAFF. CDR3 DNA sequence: TGTGCCAGCAGCCAAGCCCGACAGTCCGGGACCCCTGAAGCTTTCTTT.

In DNA form, the CDR3 reads TGTGCCAGCAGCAACGGACTAGCGGGAGTACATGAGCAGTTCTTC. It encodes CASSNGLAGVHEQFF. The gene calls are TRBV2 and TRBJ2-1; TRBD2 agrees at 13 bases. The CDR3 totals 15 residues. Germline lookup yields CDR1 SNHLY and CDR2 FYNNEI. Trimming cost V 6 bases and J 8 bases; bases outside gene matches: 7.

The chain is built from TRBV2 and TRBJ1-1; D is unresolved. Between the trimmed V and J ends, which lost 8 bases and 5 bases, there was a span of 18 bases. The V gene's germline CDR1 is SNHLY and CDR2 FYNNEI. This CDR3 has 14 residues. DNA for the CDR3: TGTGCCAGCGATACGTGGGAATGGGGAACTGAAGCTTTCTTT. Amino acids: CASDTWEWGTEAFF.

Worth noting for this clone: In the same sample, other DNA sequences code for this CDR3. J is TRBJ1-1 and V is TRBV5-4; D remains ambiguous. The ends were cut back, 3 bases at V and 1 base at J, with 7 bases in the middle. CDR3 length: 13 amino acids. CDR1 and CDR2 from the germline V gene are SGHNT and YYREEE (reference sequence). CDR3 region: CASSSTGNTEAFF. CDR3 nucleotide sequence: TGTGCCAGCAGCTCCACCGGGAACACTGAAGCTTTCTTT.

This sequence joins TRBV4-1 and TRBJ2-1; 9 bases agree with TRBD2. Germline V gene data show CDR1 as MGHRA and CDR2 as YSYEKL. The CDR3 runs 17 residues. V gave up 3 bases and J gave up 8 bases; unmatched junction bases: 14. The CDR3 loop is CASSHPNSGRSRDEQFF. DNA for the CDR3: TGCGCCAGCAGCCATCCAAATAGCGGGAGATCAAGGGATGAGCAGTTCTTC.

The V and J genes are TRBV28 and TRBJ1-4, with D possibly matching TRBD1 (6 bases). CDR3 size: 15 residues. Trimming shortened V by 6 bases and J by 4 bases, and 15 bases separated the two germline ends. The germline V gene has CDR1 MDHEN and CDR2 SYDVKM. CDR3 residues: CASRITGRDNEKLFF. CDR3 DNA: TGTGCCAGCAGGATAACAGGGCGGGATAATGAAAAACTGTTTTTT.

The CDR3 coding sequence is TGTGCCAGCAGTTTATTGGGGGTAGGATCACCCCTCCACTTT. Its translation: CASSLLGVGSPLHF. V gene TRBV28 combines with J gene TRBJ1-6, with D possibly TRBD1 on 5 matching bases. CDR1 and CDR2 from the germline V gene are MDHEN and SYDVKM. The CDR3 has 14 amino acids. The V gene lost 1 base and the J gene lost 10 bases, with 11 bases spanning the gap. Looking up the rest from reference TRBV28 and TRBJ1-6 gives the full variable domain: DVKVTQSSRYLVKRTGEKVFLECVQDMDHENMFWYRQDPGLGLRLIYFSYDVKMKEKGDIPEGYSVSREKKERFSLILESASTNQTSMYLCASSLLGVGSPLHFGNGTRLTVT.

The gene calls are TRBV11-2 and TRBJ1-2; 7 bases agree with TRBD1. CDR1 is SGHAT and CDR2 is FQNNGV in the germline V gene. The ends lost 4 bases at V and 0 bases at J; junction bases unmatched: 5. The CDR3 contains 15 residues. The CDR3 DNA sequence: TGTGCCAGCAGCTCCCTCGGACAGGCTAACTATGGCTACACCTTC. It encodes CASSSLGQANYGYTF.

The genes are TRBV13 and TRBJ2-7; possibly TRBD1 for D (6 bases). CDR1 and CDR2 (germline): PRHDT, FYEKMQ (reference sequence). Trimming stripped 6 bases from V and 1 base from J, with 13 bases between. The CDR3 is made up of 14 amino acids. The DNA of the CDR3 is TGTGCCAGCAGTCTTAGGACAGCATCCTACGAGCAGTACTTC. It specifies CASSLRTASYEQYF.

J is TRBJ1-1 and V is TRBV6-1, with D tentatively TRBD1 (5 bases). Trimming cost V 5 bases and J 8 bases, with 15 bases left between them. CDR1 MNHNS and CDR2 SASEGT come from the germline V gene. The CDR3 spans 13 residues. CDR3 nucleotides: TGTGCCAGCAGTACCGGCCCTGGGACCGAAGCTTTCTTT. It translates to CASSTGPGTEAFF.

The CDR3 DNA is TGTGCCAGCAGCCCAATGCTCCTAGCGGGAGATTACGATACGCAGTATTTT. This codes for CASSPMLLAGDYDTQYF. This chain links TRBV28 with TRBJ2-3, with 10 positions matching TRBD2. Germline V CDR1 and CDR2: MDHEN, SYDVKM. The CDR3 length is 17 residues. The trim removed 6 bases at V and 6 bases at J, leaving 15 bases unmatched.

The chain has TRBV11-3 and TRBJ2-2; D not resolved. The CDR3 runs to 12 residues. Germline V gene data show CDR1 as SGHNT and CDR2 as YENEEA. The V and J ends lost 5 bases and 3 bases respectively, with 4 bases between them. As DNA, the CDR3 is TGTGCCAGCAGCGACGACACCGGGGAGCTGTTTTTT. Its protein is CASSDDTGELFF. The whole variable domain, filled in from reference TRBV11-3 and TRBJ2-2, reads EAGVVQSPRYKIIEKKQPVAFWCNPISGHNTLYWYLQNLGQGPELLIRYENEEAVDDSQLPKDRFSAERLKGVDSTLKIQPAELGDSAVYLCASSDDTGELFFGEGSRLTVL.

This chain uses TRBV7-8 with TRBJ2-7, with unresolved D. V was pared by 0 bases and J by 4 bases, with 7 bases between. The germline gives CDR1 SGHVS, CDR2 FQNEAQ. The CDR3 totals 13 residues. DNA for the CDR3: TGTGCCAGCAGCTTAGCTTCACCTTACGAGCAGTACTTC. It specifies CASSLASPYEQYF.

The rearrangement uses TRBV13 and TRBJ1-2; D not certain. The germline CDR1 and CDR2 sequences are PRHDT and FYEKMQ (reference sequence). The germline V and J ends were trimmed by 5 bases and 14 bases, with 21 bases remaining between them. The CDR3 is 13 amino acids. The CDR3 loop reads CASSPRSAPGVTF. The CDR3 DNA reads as TGTGCCAGCAGCCCCCGATCAGCTCCTGGGGTTACCTTC.

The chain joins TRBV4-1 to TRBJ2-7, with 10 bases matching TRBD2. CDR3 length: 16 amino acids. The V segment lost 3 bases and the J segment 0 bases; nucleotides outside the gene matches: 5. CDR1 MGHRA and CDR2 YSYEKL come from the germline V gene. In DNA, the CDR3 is TGCGCCAGCAGCCACAGACTAGCGGGTAGCTCCTACGAGCAGTACTTC. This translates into CASSHRLAGSSYEQYF.

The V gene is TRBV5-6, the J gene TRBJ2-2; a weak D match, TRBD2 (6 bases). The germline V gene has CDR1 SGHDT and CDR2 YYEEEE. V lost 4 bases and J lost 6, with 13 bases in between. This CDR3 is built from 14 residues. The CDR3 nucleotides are TGTGCCAGCAGCGGAGGGGATTGGCCCGGGGAGCTGTTTTTT. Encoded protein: CASSGGDWPGELFF.

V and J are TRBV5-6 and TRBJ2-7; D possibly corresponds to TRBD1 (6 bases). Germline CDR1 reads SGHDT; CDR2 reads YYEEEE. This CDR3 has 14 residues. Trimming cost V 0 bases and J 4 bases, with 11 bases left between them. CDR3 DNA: TGTGCCAGCAGCTTGGTGGACAGTGAGTACGAGCAGTACTTC. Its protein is CASSLVDSEYEQYF.

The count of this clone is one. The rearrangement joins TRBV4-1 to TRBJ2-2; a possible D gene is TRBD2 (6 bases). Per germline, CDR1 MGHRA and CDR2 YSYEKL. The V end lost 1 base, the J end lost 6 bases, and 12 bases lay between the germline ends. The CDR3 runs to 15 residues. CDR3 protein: CASSQAPGAAGELFF. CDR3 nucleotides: TGCGCCAGCAGCCAAGCACCGGGAGCGGCCGGGGAGCTGTTTTTT.

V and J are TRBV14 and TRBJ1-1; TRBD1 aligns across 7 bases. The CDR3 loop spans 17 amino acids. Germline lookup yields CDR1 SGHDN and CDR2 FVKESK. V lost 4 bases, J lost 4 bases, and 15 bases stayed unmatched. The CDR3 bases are TGTGCCAGCAGCCGACGTGGGACAGATAATGATAGCACTGAAGCTTTCTTT. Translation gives CASSRRGTDNDSTEAFF. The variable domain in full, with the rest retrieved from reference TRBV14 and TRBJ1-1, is EAGVTQFPSHSVIEKGQTVTLRCDPISGHDNLYWYRRVMGKEIKFLLHFVKESKQDESGMPNNRFLAERTGGTYSTLKVQPAELEDSGVYFCASSRRGTDNDSTEAFFGQGTRLTVV.

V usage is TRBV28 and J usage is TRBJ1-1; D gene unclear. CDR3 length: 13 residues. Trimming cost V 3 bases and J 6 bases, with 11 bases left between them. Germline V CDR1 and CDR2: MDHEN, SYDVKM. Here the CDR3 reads CASSFAGRSEAFF. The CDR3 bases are TGTGCCAGCAGTTTTGCTGGGCGGTCTGAAGCTTTCTTT. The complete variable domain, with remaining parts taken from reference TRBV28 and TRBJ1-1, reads DVKVTQSSRYLVKRTGEKVFLECVQDMDHENMFWYRQDPGLGLRLIYFSYDVKMKEKGDIPEGYSVSREKKERFSLILESASTNQTSMYLCASSFAGRSEAFFGQGTRLTVV.

This CDR3 reads CASSARAGELFF. In DNA, the CDR3 is TGTGCCAGCAGCGCCAGGGCCGGGGAGCTGTTTTTT. This chain connects TRBV27 to TRBJ2-2, with D tentatively TRBD1 (5 bases). The CDR3 runs to 12 residues. The germline V gene encodes CDR1 MNHEY and CDR2 SMNVEV (reference sequence). V lost 6 bases, J lost 6 bases, and 8 bases lay in between.

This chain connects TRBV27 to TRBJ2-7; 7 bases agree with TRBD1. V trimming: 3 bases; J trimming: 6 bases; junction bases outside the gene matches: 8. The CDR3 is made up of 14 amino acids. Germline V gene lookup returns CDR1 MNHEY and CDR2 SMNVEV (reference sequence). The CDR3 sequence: CASSFTGAVAEQYF. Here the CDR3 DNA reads TGTGCCAGCAGTTTCACAGGGGCTGTTGCCGAGCAGTACTTC.

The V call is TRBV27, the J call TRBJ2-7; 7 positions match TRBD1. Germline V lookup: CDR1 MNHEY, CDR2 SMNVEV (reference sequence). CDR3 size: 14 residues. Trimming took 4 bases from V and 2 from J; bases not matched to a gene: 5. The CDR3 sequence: CASSSGQRPYEQYF. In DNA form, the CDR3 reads TGTGCCAGCAGTTCGGGACAGCGACCCTACGAGCAGTACTTC.

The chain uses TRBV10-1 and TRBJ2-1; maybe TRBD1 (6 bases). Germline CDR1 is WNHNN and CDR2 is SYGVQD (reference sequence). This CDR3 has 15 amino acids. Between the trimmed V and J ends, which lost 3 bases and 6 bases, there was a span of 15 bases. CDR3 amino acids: CASSDPKGVSNEQFF. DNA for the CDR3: TGCGCCAGCAGTGACCCTAAGGGGGTGAGCAATGAGCAGTTCTTC.

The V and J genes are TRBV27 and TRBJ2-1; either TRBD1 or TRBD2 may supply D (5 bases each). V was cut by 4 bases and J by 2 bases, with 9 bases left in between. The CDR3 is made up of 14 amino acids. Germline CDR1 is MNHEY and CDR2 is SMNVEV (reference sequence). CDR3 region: CASSWQGPYNEQFF. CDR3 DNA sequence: TGTGCCAGCAGTTGGCAGGGACCCTACAATGAGCAGTTCTTC.

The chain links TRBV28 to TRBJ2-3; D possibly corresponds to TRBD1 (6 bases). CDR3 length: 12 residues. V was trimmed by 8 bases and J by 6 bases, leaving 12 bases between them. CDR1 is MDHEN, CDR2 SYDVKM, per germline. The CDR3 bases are TGTGCCAGCGGGGGCCTGTCCGATACGCAGTATTTT. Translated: CASGGLSDTQYF.

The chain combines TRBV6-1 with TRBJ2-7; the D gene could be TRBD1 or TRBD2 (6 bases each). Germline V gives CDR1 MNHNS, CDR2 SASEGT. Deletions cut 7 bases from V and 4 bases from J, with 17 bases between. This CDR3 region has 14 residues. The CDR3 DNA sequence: TGTGCCAGCACCTTCGGAGGGGGTCTTTACGAGCAGTACTTC. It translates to CASTFGGGLYEQYF.